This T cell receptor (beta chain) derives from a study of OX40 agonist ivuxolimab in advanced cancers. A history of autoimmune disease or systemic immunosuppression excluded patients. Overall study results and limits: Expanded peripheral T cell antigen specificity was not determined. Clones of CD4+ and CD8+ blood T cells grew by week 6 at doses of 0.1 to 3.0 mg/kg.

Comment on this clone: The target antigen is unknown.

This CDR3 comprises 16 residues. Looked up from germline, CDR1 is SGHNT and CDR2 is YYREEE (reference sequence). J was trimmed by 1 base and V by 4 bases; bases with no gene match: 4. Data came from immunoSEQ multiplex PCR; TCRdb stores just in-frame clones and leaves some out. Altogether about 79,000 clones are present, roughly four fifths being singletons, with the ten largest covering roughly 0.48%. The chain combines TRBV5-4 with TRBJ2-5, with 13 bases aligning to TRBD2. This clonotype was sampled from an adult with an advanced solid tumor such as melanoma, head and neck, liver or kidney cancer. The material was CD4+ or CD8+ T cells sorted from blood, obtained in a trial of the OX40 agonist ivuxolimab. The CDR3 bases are TGTGCCAGCAGCCGGACTAGCGGGAGTTTCCAAGAGACCCAGTACTTC. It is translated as CASSRTSGSFQETQYF.